This T cell receptor beta chain was captured in a study of regulatory T cells in long-lasting Graves disease. Study-wide findings and caveats: For persistent Graves' patients, TCR diversity was lower than for newly diagnosed ones.

Time point reported: persistent/refractory GD, antithyroid drugs over 5 years with positive TRAb. The TCR library was made from RNA that had been extracted from PBMCs in TRIzol. Through Arm-PCR of CDR3 regions and iRepertoire HTBI primers, TCR beta libraries were built. Via MiXCR, TCRdb re-called the multiplex PCR reads, giving one row per CDR3 protein. The sample has some 420,000 distinct CDR3 sequences, approximately 23% seen once. Points on this clonotype: The antigen is undetermined.

Trimming took 1 base from V and 1 from J, leaving 14 bases between them. Per the germline V gene, CDR1 is SGHTA and CDR2 is FQGNSA. The length of the CDR3 is 16 residues. The genes are TRBV7-2 and TRBJ2-7; D possibly uses TRBD1 or TRBD2 (5 bases each). The sample here was peripheral blood mononuclear cells (PBMCs), taken when the disease was refractory, from a patient treated with antithyroid drugs. The clonotype originates from a female donor with Graves disease. Here the CDR3 reads CASSLEGASPSYEQYF. In DNA form, the CDR3 reads TGTGCCAGCAGCTTAGAAGGGGCTAGCCCGTCCTACGAGCAGTACTTC. Looking up the rest from reference TRBV7-2 and TRBJ2-7 gives the full variable domain: GAGVSQSPSNKVTEKGKDVELRCDPISGHTALYWYRQSLGQGLEFLIYFQGNSAPDKSGLPSDRFSAERTGGSVSTLTIQRTQQEDSAVYLCASSLEGASPSYEQYFGPGTRLTVT.